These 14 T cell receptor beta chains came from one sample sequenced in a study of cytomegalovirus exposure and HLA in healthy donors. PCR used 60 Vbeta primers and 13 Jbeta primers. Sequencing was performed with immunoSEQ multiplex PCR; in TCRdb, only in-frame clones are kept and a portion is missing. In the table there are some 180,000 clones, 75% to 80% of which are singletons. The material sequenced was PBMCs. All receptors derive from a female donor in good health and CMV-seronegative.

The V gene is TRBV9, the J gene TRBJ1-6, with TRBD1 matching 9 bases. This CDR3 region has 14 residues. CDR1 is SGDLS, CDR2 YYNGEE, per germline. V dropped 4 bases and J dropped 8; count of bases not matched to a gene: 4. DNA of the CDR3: TGTGCCAGCAGCCCCCGGACAGGGGATTCACCCCTCCACTTT. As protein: CASSPRTGDSPLHF.

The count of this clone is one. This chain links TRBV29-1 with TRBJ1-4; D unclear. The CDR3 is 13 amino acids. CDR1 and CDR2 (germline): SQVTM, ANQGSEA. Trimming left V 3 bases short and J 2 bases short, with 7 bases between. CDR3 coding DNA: TGCAGCGTTGAGACATTGACTAATGAAAAACTGTTTTTT. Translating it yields CSVETLTNEKLFF.

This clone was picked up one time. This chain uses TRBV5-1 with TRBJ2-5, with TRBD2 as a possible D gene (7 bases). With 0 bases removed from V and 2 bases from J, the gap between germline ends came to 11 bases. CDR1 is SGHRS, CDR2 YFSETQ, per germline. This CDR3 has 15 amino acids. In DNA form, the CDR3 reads TGCGCCAGCAGCTTGGTCGGGGGGCGGCAAGAGACCCAGTACTTC. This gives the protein CASSLVGGRQETQYF. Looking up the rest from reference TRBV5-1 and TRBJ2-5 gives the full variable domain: KAGVTQTPRYLIKTRGQQVTLSCSPISGHRSVSWYQQTPGQGLQFLFEYFSETQRNKGNFPGRFSGRQFSNSRSEMNVSTLELGDSALYLCASSLVGGRQETQYFGPGTRLLVL.

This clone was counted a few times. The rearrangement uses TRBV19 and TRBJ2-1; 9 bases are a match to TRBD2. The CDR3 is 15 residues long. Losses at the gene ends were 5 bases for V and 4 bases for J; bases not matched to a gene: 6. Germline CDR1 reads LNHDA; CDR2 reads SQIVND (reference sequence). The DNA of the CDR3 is TGTGCCAGTAGTTCAATAGCGGGAGAGTACAATGAGCAGTTCTTC. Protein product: CASSSIAGEYNEQFF.

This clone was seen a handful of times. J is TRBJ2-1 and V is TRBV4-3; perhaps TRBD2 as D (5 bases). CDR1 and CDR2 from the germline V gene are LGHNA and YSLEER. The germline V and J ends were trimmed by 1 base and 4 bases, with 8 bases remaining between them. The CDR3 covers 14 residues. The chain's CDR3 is CASSQALGYNEQFF. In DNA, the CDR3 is TGCGCCAGCAGCCAAGCACTAGGATACAATGAGCAGTTCTTC.

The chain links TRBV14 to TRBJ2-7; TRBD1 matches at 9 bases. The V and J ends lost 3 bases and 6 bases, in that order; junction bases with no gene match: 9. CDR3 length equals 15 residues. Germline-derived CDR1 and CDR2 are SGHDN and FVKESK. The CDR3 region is CASSHLRDRVREQYF. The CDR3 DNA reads TGTGCCAGCAGCCATCTCCGGGACAGGGTACGCGAGCAGTACTTC.

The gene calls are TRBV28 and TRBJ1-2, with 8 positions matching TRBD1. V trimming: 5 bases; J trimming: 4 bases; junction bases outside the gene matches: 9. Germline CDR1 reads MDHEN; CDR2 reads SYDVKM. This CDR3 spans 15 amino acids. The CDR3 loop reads CASSNIGQGVYGYTF. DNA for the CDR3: TGTGCCAGCAGTAACATCGGACAGGGAGTCTATGGCTACACCTTC.

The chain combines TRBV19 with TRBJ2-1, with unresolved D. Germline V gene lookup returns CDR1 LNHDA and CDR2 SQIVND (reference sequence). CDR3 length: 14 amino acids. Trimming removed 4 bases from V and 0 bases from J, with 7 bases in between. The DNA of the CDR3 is TGTGCCAGTAGTAAGAGTTTCTCCTACAATGAGCAGTTCTTC. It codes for CASSKSFSYNEQFF.

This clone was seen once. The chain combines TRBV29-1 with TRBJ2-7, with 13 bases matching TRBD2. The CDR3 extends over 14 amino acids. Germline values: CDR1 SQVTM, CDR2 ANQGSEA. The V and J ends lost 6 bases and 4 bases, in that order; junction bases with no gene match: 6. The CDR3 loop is CSVQGLAGNYEQYF. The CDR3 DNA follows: TGCAGCGTCCAGGGACTAGCGGGGAATTACGAGCAGTACTTC.

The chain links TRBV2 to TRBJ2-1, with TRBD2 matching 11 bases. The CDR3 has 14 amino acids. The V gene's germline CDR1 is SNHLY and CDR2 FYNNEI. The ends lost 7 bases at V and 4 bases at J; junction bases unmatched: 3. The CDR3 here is CASTLAGAYNEQFF. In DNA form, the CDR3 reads TGTGCCAGCACACTAGCGGGGGCTTACAATGAGCAGTTCTTC.

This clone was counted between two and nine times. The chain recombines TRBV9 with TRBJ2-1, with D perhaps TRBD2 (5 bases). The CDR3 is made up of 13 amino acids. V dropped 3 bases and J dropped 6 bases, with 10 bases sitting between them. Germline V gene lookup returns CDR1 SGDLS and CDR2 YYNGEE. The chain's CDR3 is CASSDLDFNEQFF. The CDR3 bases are TGTGCCAGCAGCGACCTGGACTTCAATGAGCAGTTCTTC.

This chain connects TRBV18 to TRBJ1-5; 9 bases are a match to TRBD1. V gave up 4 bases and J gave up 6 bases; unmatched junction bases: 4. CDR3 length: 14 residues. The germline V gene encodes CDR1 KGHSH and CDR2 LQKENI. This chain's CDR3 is CASSLDRGPQPQHF. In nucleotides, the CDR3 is TGTGCCAGCTCACTGGACAGGGGTCCTCAGCCCCAGCATTTT.

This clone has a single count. CDR3 nucleotides: TGTGCCAGCAGCTTAGTGTCTAGTACGGCAGATACGCAGTATTTT. Translated: CASSLVSSTADTQYF. This chain connects TRBV7-2 to TRBJ2-3; D unclear. V lost 1 base, J lost 4 bases, and 12 bases lay in between. The CDR3 is 15 amino acids. Germline lookup yields CDR1 SGHTA and CDR2 FQGNSA. Using reference TRBV7-2 and TRBJ2-3 for the parts outside the CDR3, the full variable domain is GAGVSQSPSNKVTEKGKDVELRCDPISGHTALYWYRQSLGQGLEFLIYFQGNSAPDKSGLPSDRFSAERTGGSVSTLTIQRTQQEDSAVYLCASSLVSSTADTQYFGPGTRLTVL.

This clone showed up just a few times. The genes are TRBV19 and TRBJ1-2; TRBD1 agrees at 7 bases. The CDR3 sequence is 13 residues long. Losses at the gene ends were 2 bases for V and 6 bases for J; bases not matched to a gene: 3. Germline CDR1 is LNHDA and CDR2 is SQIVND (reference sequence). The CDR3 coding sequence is TGTGCCAGTAGTATACTACAGGGGAATGGCTACACCTTC. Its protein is CASSILQGNGYTF.